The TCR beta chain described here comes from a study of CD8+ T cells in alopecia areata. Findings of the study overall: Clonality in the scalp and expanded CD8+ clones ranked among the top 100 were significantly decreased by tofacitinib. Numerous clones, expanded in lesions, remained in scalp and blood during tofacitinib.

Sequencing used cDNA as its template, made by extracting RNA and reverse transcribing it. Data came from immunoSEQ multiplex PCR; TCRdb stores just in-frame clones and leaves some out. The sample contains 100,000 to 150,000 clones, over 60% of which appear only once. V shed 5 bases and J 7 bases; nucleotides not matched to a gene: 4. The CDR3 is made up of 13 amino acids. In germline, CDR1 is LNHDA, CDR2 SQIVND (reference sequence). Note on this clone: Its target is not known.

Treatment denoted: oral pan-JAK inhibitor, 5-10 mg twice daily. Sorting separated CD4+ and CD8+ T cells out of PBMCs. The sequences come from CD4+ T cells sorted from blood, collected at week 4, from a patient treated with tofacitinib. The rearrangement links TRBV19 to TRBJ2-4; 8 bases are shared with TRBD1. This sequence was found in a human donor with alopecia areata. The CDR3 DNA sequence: TGTGCCAGTAGTTCGACAGGGGCGAACATTCAGTACTTC. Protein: CASSSTGANIQYF.